These 9 T cell receptor beta chains originate from one sample sequenced in a study of blood T cell repertoires in COVID-19. Sequencing was performed with immunoSEQ multiplex PCR; in TCRdb, only in-frame clones are kept and a portion is missing. The sample holds some 48,000 clones, roughly 90% seen once. Input material: peripheral blood. These receptors originate from a man aged 45-60 years with active COVID-19.

The chain joins TRBV19 to TRBJ1-3, with D unclear. Trimming stripped 3 bases from V and 8 bases from J, with 5 bases between. Germline CDR1 reads LNHDA; CDR2 reads SQIVND (reference sequence). The CDR3 sequence is 11 residues long. CDR3 region: CASSISHTIYF. CDR3 nucleotides: TGTGCCAGTAGTATCTCTCACACCATATATTTT.

The chain is built from TRBV30 and TRBJ2-3, with a possible D match to TRBD1 (6 bases). CDR1 and CDR2 from the germline V gene are GTSNPN and SVGIG (reference sequence). V lost 2 bases, J lost 3 bases, and 15 bases lay in between. The CDR3 length is 15 residues. The CDR3 is CAWSYGGPRTDTQYF. In DNA form, the CDR3 reads TGTGCCTGGAGTTATGGGGGCCCCAGGACAGATACGCAGTATTTT.

CDR3 sequence (DNA): TGTGCCAGTAGCAGAACAGGGGATATGTACAATGAGCAGTTCTTC. Translation: CASSRTGDMYNEQFF. This rearrangement joins TRBV19 to TRBJ2-1, with 7 bases aligning to TRBD1. V dropped 6 bases and J dropped 4; count of bases not matched to a gene: 9. The CDR3 spans 15 residues. The germline V gene encodes CDR1 LNHDA and CDR2 SQIVND (reference sequence).

The CDR3 loop reads CASTDPWGGNEKLFF. The CDR3 DNA follows: TGTGCCAGTACCGACCCCTGGGGAGGGAATGAAAAACTGTTTTTT. V usage is TRBV19 and J usage is TRBJ1-4, with D unclear. Germline CDR1 and CDR2: LNHDA and SQIVND (reference sequence). Trimming left V 7 bases short and J 5 bases short, with 17 bases between. The CDR3 is made up of 15 amino acids.

The chain recombines TRBV4-3 with TRBJ1-5; TRBD1 is a possible D gene (5 bases). The germline gives CDR1 LGHNA, CDR2 YSLEER. The CDR3 loop spans 14 amino acids. V dropped 2 bases and J dropped 7 bases, with 12 bases sitting between them. DNA for the CDR3: TGCGCCAGCAGCCAATCCCCGGGGGGGCAGCCCCAGCATTTT. Its protein product is CASSQSPGGQPQHF.

The chain's CDR3 is CASNPSGVSIYTQYF. CDR3 bases: TGTGCCAGCAACCCTAGCGGTGTATCGATTTATACGCAGTATTTT. The rearrangement joins TRBV27 to TRBJ2-3; TRBD2 agrees at 7 bases. The CDR3 is 15 residues long. The germline V gene has CDR1 MNHEY and CDR2 SMNVEV (reference sequence). V was clipped by 7 bases and J by 7 bases; unmatched bases: 14.

This clone showed up just a few times. V is TRBV6-5 and J is TRBJ1-1, with D tentatively TRBD1 (6 bases). Germline assignment: CDR1 MNHEY and CDR2 SVGAGI. The V gene lost 8 bases and the J gene lost 2 bases, with 18 bases spanning the gap. The CDR3 consists of 15 residues. The CDR3 DNA sequence: TGTGCCAGCCACAGGGTGAATCGGGAAAACACTGAAGCTTTCTTT. It codes for CASHRVNRENTEAFF.

This chain links TRBV7-3 with TRBJ2-3; 14 bases align to TRBD2. Trimming removed 5 bases from V and 3 bases from J; junction bases left unmatched: 1. CDR3 length: 15 residues. Germline V CDR1 and CDR2: SGHTA, FQGTGA. In DNA form, the CDR3 reads TGTGCCAGCAGCAGGACTAGCGGGAGGACAGATACGCAGTATTTT. As protein: CASSRTSGRTDTQYF.

This clone has a handful of counts. The gene calls are TRBV4-2 and TRBJ2-7, with TRBD1 matching over 8 bases. This CDR3 spans 14 amino acids. V was pared by 4 bases and J by 1 base, with 3 bases of the junction left unmatched. CDR1 and CDR2 from the germline V gene are LGHNA and YNFKEQ. CDR3 DNA sequence: TGTGCCAGCAGCCTTCGGACAGGGTCCTACGAGCAGTACTTC. Amino acids: CASSLRTGSYEQYF.